The source of this TCR beta chain is a study of T cell repertoires in cytomegalovirus infection. Whole-study context: Both CMV infection and a matching HLA type were indicated by public TCR beta signatures.

TCRdb reprocessed the reads with MiXCR, giving one entry per CDR3 protein. The repertoire consists of about 600,000 distinct CDR3 sequences, with 20% to 25% occurring once and the leading ten covering roughly 8%. The receptor comes from a human donor in good health (CMV status not recorded). Some clones in this sample may be carry-over from other donors' samples. Sequencing was carried out using CD8+ T cells from PBMCs.

CDR3 sequence (DNA): TGTGCCAGCAGCCAAGGGTGGGCAACTAATGAAAAACTGTTTTTT. Its protein is CASSQGWATNEKLFF. The rearrangement joins TRBV14 to TRBJ1-4, with no clear D. This CDR3 spans 15 amino acids. CDR1 is SGHDN and CDR2 is FVKESK in the germline V gene. The V gene lost 1 base and the J gene lost 0 bases, with 6 bases spanning the gap.